This record looks at one T cell receptor (beta chain) sequence and its context. This CDR3 is 16 amino acids long. Germline CDR1 MNHEY, CDR2 SVGEGT. V was shortened by 0 bases and J by 2 bases, with 14 bases between the two germline ends. These data belong to a study of blood T cell repertoires in COVID-19. Study as a whole: The study drew acute and convalescent COVID-19 samples from the United States, Italy and Spain. Sample material is recorded as cDNA or gDNA derived from T cells, B-cell-depleted T cells, or PBMCs.

As handled by the study authors: Nucleated cell number was recorded as an estimate derived from reference gene primer amplification. Clones were sequenced by immunoSEQ multiplex PCR, and TCRdb holds only the in-frame ones, with some missing. The V and J calls and the clone size are those of that table, but D and trimming were determined from the DNA. The sample has about 82,000 clones, 80% seen once. Sequencing used peripheral blood. The source of this sequence is a woman aged 40 to 50 with active or convalescent COVID-19. This chain uses TRBV6-2 or TRBV6-3 with TRBJ2-7; weak D call: TRBD2 (6 bases). The DNA for the CDR3 is TGTGCCAGCAGTTACTCGACTAGAATTGGAACCTACGAGCAGTACTTC. Translation gives CASSYSTRIGTYEQYF.